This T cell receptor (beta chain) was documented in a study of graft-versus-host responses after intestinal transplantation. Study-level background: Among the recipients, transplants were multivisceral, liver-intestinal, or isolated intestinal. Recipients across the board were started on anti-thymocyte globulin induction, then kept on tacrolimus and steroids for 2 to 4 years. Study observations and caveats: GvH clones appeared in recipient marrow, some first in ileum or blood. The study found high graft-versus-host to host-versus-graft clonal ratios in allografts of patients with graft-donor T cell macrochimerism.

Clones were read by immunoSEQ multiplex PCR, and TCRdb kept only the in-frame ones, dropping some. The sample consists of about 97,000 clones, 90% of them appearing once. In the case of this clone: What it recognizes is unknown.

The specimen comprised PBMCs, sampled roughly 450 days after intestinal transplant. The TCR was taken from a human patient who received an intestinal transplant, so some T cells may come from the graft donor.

Written as DNA, the CDR3 is TGTGCCAGTAGTATATCCCAAAACTATGGCTACACCTTC. Amino acids: CASSISQNYGYTF. The chain links TRBV19 to TRBJ1-2, with D uncertain. The ends were cut back, 2 bases at V and 2 bases at J, with 6 bases in the middle. Per germline, CDR1 LNHDA and CDR2 SQIVND (reference sequence). The CDR3 loop spans 13 amino acids.